A single sample is the source of the 4 T cell receptor beta chains below, sequenced in a study of radiation and T cells in renal cell carcinoma (dated by TCRdb to the early 2020s). What the time point label conveys for this sample: blood 4 weeks post-SBRT, at nephrectomy. This sample's treatment or condition label indicates: 15 Gy SBRT to primary tumor, nephrectomy 4 weeks later. Receptor libraries were prepared by the immunoSEQ multiplex PCR assay. TCRdb stores this immuneACCESS table with in-frame sequences only. Part of the clones is absent; in the studies checked, under half of the shortfall reflects unresolved V genes, and no reason is known for the rest. The sample profile shows approximately 31,000 clones; around 85% of them were found once. Roughly 30% of the sample is held by the ten biggest clonotypes. Here the sequenced sample was blood, taken from a patient whose treatment included radiotherapy and nephrectomy. The receptor set was obtained from a man aged 55 to 69 with renal cell carcinoma.

The CDR3 bases are TGTGCCAGCAGCCCATCCCCTGCGGGAGGGCCGGTGACCTACGAGCAGTACTTC. It is translated as CASSPSPAGGPVTYEQYF. The rearrangement uses TRBV7-6 and TRBJ2-7; 9 positions agree with TRBD2. CDR1 is SGHVS and CDR2 is FNYEAQ in the germline V gene. The junction had 16 bases not matched to a gene; V was cut back by 5 bases and J by 2 bases. The CDR3 loop spans 18 amino acids.

This clone is hyperexpanded in the sample. The chain is built from TRBV7-6 and TRBJ2-1; no clear D. The CDR3 consists of 13 residues. Trimming cost V 8 bases and J 6 bases, with 14 bases left between them. Germline V CDR1 and CDR2: SGHVS, FNYEAQ. The CDR3 protein is CASGRASGNEQFF. The CDR3 DNA follows: TGTGCCAGCGGTCGCGCGTCAGGCAATGAGCAGTTCTTC.

The V call is TRBV5-1, the J call TRBJ1-2, with no clear D. This CDR3 has 14 residues. V lost 0 bases to trimming and J lost 1 base, with 7 bases between them. CDR1 SGHRS and CDR2 YFSETQ come from the germline V gene. CDR3 nucleotide sequence: TGCGCCAGCAGCTTGGAACGGAGTAACTATGGCTACACCTTC. It yields the protein CASSLERSNYGYTF.

The V and J genes are TRBV10-3 and TRBJ2-5; weak D call: TRBD2 (6 bases). TRBJ2-7 matches the DNA end more closely, so the J call is doubtful. There are 14 residues in the CDR3. Germline loops: CDR1 ENHRY, CDR2 SYGVKD. CDR3 sequence: CAIRSGTPVPEQYF. CDR3 DNA: TGTGCCATCAGATCCGGGACTCCCGTCCCCGAGCAGTACTTC.